This TCR beta chain was identified in a study of control samples from healthy donors and cancer patients. Profiled with immunoSEQ multiplex PCR; TCRdb holds only in-frame clones, not every one. In the table there are around 93,000 clones, more than 90% of which are singletons. The clonotype originates from a human donor in good health. The donor label of this sample is uncertain. Material for sequencing was blood.

CDR3 region: CASSDRVGGWEQYF. In DNA form, the CDR3 reads TGTGCCAGCAGTGACAGGGTCGGGGGGTGGGAGCAGTACTTC. This chain connects TRBV6-1 to TRBJ2-7, with 7 positions matching TRBD2. Trimming at V came to 3 bases and at J to 7 bases, leaving 9 bases not matched to a gene. This CDR3 region has 14 residues. CDR1 and CDR2 (germline): MNHNS, SASEGT.